The rows below give T cell receptor beta chains drawn from one sample of a study of OX40 agonist ivuxolimab in advanced cancers. Sequencing was performed with immunoSEQ multiplex PCR; in TCRdb, only in-frame clones are kept and a portion is missing. The data hold about 82,000 clones, with around 84% observed a single time. This sample comprised CD4+ or CD8+ T cells sorted from blood, obtained in a trial of the OX40 agonist ivuxolimab. These receptors all come from an adult with an advanced solid tumor such as melanoma, head and neck, liver or kidney cancer. Both conserved end residues are part of each CDR3. Fields, in order: V gene, clone size, D gene, J gene, CDR3 protein, CDR3 DNA. D genes are given only for firm matches. Clone size appears in some rows only: once, few, many, or a class for an expanded clone.

V gene: TRBV6-1; clone size: NA; D gene: TRBD1; J gene: TRBJ1-5; CDR3 protein: CASSPYRGESQPQHF; CDR3 DNA: TGTGCCAGCAGTCCGTACAGGGGAGAGTCTCAGCCCCAGCATTTT
V gene: TRBV5-1; clone size: NA; D gene: NA; J gene: TRBJ2-2; CDR3 protein: CASSMRELGTGELFF; CDR3 DNA: TGCGCCAGCAGCATGAGGGAATTGGGCACCGGGGAGCTGTTTTTT
V gene: TRBV28; clone size: NA; D gene: NA; J gene: TRBJ2-2; CDR3 protein: CASSLGGPITGELFF; CDR3 DNA: TGTGCCAGCAGTTTGGGCGGGCCCATCACCGGGGAGCTGTTTTTT
V gene: TRBV6-5; clone size: NA; D gene: NA; J gene: TRBJ1-2; CDR3 protein: CASRTGIARGYTF; CDR3 DNA: TGTGCCAGCAGAACAGGGATTGCTCGGGGCTACACCTTC
V gene: TRBV29-1; clone size: NA; D gene: NA; J gene: TRBJ2-7; CDR3 protein: CSVGTQGEQYF; CDR3 DNA: TGCAGCGTTGGGACGCAGGGTGAGCAGTACTTC
V gene: TRBV14; clone size: NA; D gene: TRBD2; J gene: TRBJ2-5; CDR3 protein: CASSQDPGGHGTQYF; CDR3 DNA: TGTGCCAGCAGCCAAGATCCGGGGGGGCATGGGACCCAGTACTTC
V gene: TRBV6-5; clone size: NA; D gene: TRBD2; J gene: TRBJ2-7; CDR3 protein: CASSRTSGPSYEQYF; CDR3 DNA: TGTGCCAGCAGCCGGACTAGCGGACCCTCCTACGAGCAGTACTTC
V gene: TRBV12-2; clone size: NA; D gene: NA; J gene: TRBJ1-5; CDR3 protein: CASRLDPPGTGGYSNQPQHF; CDR3 DNA: TGTGCAAGTCGCTTAGACCCCCCCGGGACAGGGGGCTATAGCAATCAGCCCCAGCATTTT
V gene: TRBV5-1; clone size: NA; D gene: TRBD1; J gene: TRBJ1-1; CDR3 protein: CASRVSGQPNTEAFF; CDR3 DNA: TGCGCCAGCAGGGTTTCGGGACAGCCAAACACTGAAGCTTTCTTT
V gene: TRBV30; clone size: NA; D gene: TRBD2; J gene: TRBJ2-1; CDR3 protein: CAWSRGTSGRNEQFF; CDR3 DNA: TGTGCCTGGAGTCGCGGGACTAGCGGGAGAAATGAGCAGTTCTTC
V gene: TRBV28; clone size: NA; D gene: NA; J gene: TRBJ1-5; CDR3 protein: CASGSLFTGENQPQHF; CDR3 DNA: TGTGCCAGCGGATCCCTCTTTACCGGGGAGAATCAGCCCCAGCATTTT
V gene: TRBV9; clone size: NA; D gene: NA; J gene: TRBJ2-6; CDR3 protein: CASSLEIGSSGANVLTF; CDR3 DNA: TGTGCCAGCAGCCTAGAGATAGGGTCCTCTGGGGCCAACGTCCTGACTTTC
V gene: TRBV6-1; clone size: once; D gene: TRBD2; J gene: TRBJ2-1; CDR3 protein: CASRSASGAYNEQFF; CDR3 DNA: TGTGCCAGCAGGTCAGCTAGCGGCGCCTACAATGAGCAGTTCTTC
V gene: TRBV7-9; clone size: NA; D gene: NA; J gene: TRBJ1-2; CDR3 protein: CASSLETGFWGYTF; CDR3 DNA: TGTGCCAGCAGCTTGGAAACAGGGTTTTGGGGCTACACCTTC
V gene: TRBV28; clone size: NA; D gene: NA; J gene: TRBJ2-2; CDR3 protein: CASSRPVNTGELFF; CDR3 DNA: TGTGCCAGCAGTAGGCCGGTAAACACCGGGGAGCTGTTTTTT
V gene: TRBV5-6; clone size: NA; D gene: NA; J gene: TRBJ2-3; CDR3 protein: CASSSLDTQYF; CDR3 DNA: TGTGCCAGCAGCTCGCTAGATACGCAGTATTTT
V gene: TRBV9; clone size: NA; D gene: TRBD1; J gene: TRBJ2-1; CDR3 protein: CASSAGTGGAGNEQFF; CDR3 DNA: TGTGCCAGCAGCGCTGGGACAGGGGGCGCTGGCAATGAGCAGTTCTTC
V gene: TRBV5-1; clone size: NA; D gene: NA; J gene: TRBJ2-3; CDR3 protein: CASSQPEGRADTQYF; CDR3 DNA: TGCGCCAGCAGCCAACCGGAGGGGCGGGCAGATACGCAGTATTTT
V gene: TRBV12-5; clone size: NA; D gene: NA; J gene: TRBJ2-3; CDR3 protein: CASGATGADTQYF; CDR3 DNA: TGTGCTAGTGGAGCGACAGGTGCGGATACGCAGTATTTT
V gene: TRBV7-3; clone size: NA; D gene: NA; J gene: TRBJ1-1; CDR3 protein: CASSVTVNTEAFF; CDR3 DNA: TGTGCCAGCAGCGTGACAGTGAACACTGAAGCTTTCTTT
V gene: TRBV6-5; clone size: once; D gene: TRBD1; J gene: TRBJ1-2; CDR3 protein: CASRSQGAGGYTF; CDR3 DNA: TGTGCCAGCAGAAGTCAGGGGGCCGGTGGCTACACCTTC
V gene: TRBV5-1; clone size: NA; D gene: NA; J gene: TRBJ2-7; CDR3 protein: CASSSTQGNEQYF; CDR3 DNA: TGCGCCAGCAGCTCGACCCAGGGAAACGAGCAGTACTTC